The source of this TCR beta chain is a study of shared clonotypes between healthy human individuals. Study-level background: The donor group consisted of two women and a few men, aged 18 to 49.

Germline values: CDR1 SEHNR, CDR2 FQNEAQ (reference sequence). This CDR3 is built from 16 residues. Trimming cost V 8 bases and J 0 bases, with 14 bases left between them. Once extracted for a subset, genomic DNA was divided evenly among several immunoSEQ plates. Using immunoSEQ multiplex PCR, the repertoire was profiled, and TCRdb retains in-frame clones only, with some absent. The sample holds millions of clones, around nine tenths seen once. The receptor was isolated from a man aged 18-30 years in good health. Material: naive CD4+ T cells sorted from blood. Indicated subset: CD45RA+ positively selected. This chain uses TRBV7-9 with TRBJ1-6; perhaps TRBD1 as D (5 bases). The CDR3 reads CASYGTESSYNSPLHF. The CDR3 nucleotides are TGTGCCAGCTACGGGACCGAGAGCTCCTATAATTCACCCCTCCACTTT. The full variable domain, in which reference TRBV7-9 and TRBJ1-6 provide the parts outside the CDR3, is DTGVSQNPRHKITKRGQNVTFRCDPISEHNRLYWYRQTLGQGPEFLTYFQNEAQLEKSRLLSDRFSAERPKGSFSTLEIQRTEQGDSAMYLCASYGTESSYNSPLHFGNGTRLTVT.